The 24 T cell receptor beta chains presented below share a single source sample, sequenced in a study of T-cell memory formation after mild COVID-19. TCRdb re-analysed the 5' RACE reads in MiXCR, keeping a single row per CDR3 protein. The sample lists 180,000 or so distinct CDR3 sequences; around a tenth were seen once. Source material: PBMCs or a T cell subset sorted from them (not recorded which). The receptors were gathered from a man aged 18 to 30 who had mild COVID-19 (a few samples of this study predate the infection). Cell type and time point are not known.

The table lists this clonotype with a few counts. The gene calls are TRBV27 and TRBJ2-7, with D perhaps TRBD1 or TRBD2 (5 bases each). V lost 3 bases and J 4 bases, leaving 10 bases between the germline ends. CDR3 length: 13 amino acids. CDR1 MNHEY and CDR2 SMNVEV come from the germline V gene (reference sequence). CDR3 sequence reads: CASSLGESYEQYV. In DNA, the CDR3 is TGTGCCAGCAGTTTGGGGGAATCTTACGAGCAGTACGTC.

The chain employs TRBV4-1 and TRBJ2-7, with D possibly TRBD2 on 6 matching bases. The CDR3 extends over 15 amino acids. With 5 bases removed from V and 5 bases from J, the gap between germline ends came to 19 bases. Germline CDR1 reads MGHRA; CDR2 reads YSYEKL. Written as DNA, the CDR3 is TGCGCCAGCAGCAAGGACCCTAGCGTAGCCCACGAGCAGTACGTC. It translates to CASSKDPSVAHEQYV.

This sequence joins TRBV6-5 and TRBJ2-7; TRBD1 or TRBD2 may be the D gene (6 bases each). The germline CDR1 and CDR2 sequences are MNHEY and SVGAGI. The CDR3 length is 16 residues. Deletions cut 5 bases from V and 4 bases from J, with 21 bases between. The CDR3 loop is CASSNTGAGLYYEQYV. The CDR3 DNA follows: TGTGCCAGCAGTAACACGGGGGCCGGTCTGTATTACGAGCAGTACGTC.

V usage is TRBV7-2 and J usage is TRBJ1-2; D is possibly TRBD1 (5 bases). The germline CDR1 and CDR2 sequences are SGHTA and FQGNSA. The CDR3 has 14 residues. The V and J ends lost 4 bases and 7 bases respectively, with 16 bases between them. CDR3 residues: CASSSNGQGGGYTF. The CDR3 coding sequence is TGTGCCAGCAGCTCCAACGGGCAGGGCGGTGGCTACACCTTC.

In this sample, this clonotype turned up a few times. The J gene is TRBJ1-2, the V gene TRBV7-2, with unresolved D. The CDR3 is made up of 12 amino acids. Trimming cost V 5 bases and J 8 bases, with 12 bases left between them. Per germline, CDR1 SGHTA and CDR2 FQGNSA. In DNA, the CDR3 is TGTGCCAGCAGCCTTGATTCCCGCGGCTACACCTTC. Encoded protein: CASSLDSRGYTF.

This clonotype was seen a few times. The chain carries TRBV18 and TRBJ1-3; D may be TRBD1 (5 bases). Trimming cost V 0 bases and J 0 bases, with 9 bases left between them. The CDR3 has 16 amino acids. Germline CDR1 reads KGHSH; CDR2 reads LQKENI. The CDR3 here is CASSPPAGPSGNTIYF. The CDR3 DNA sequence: TGTGCCAGCTCACCACCGGCAGGGCCCTCTGGAAACACCATATATTTT.

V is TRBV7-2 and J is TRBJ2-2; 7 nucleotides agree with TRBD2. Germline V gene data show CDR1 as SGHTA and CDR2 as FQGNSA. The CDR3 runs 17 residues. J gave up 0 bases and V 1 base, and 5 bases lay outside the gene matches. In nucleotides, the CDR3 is TGTGCCAGCAGCTTAGGACGCCGGGGGGCGAACACCGGGGAGCTGTTTTTT. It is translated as CASSLGRRGANTGELFF.

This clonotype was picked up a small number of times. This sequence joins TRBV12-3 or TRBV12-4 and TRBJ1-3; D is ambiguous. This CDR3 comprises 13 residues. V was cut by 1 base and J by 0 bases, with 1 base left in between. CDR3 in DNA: TGTGCCAGCAGTTTAGTCTCTGGAAACACCATATATTTT. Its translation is CASSLVSGNTIYF.

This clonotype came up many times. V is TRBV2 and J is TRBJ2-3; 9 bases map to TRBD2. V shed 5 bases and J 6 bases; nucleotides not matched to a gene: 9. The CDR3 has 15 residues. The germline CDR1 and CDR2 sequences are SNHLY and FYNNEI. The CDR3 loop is CASSQRGASLDTQYF. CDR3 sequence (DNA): TGTGCCAGCAGTCAGCGGGGGGCCTCACTGGATACGCAGTATTTT.

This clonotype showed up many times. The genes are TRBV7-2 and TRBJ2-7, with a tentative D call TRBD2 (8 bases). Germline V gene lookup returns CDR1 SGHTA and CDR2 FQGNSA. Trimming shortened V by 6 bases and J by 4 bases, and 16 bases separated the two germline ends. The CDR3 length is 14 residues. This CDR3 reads CASRPREGAYEQYV. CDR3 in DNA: TGTGCCAGCAGACCCCGGGAGGGGGCGTACGAGCAGTACGTC.

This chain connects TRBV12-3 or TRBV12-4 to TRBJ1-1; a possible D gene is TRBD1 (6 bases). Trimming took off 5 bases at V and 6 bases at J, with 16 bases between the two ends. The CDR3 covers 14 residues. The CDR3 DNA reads TGTGCCAGCAGTGATGCTTCAGGGGACGCTGAAGCTTTCTTT. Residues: CASSDASGDAEAFF.

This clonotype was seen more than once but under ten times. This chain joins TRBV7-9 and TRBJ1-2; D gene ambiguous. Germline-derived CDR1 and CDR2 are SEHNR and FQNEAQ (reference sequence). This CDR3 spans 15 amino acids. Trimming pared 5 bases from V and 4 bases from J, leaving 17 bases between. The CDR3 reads CASSHTATTFYGYTF. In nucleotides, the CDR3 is TGTGCCAGCAGCCATACAGCCACTACCTTCTATGGCTACACCTTC.

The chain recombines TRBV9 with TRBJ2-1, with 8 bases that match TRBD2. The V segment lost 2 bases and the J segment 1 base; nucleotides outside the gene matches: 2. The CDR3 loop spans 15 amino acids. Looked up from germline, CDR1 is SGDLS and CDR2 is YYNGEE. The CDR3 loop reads CASSVGTSSYNEQFF. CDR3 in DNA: TGTGCCAGCAGCGTCGGGACTAGTTCCTACAATGAGCAGTTCTTC.

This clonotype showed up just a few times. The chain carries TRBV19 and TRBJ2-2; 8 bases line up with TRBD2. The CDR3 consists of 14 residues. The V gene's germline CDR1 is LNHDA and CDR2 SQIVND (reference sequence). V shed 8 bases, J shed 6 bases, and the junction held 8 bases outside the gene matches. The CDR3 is CASQRGGLSGELFF. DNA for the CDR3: TGTGCCAGTCAACGGGGGGGCCTCTCCGGGGAGCTGTTTTTT.

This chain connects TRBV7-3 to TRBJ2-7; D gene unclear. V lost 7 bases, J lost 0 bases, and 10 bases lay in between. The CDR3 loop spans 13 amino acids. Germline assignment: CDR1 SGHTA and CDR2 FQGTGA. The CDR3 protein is CASTVHHSYEQYV. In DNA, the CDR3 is TGTGCCAGCACCGTCCACCACTCCTACGAGCAGTACGTC.

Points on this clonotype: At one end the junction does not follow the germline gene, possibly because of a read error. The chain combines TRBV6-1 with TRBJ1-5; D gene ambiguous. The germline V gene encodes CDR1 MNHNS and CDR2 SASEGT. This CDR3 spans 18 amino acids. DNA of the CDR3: TGTGCCAGCAGCGAAGAAAGGGAAACGCGGGTGGGGAATCAGCCCCAGCATTTT. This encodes CASSEERETRVGNQPQHF.

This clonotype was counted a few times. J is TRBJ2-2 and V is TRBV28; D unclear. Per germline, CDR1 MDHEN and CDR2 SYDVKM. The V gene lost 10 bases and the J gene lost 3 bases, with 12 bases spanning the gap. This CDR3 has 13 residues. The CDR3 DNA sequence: TGTGCCATCCTGCCAATAGACACCGGGGAGCTGTTTTTT. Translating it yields CAILPIDTGELFF.

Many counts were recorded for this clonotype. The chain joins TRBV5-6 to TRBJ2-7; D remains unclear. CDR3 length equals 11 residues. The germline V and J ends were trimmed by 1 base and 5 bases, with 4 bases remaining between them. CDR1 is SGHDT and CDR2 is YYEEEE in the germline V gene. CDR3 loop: CASSLYHEQYF. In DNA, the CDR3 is TGTGCCAGCAGCTTGTATCACGAGCAGTACTTC.

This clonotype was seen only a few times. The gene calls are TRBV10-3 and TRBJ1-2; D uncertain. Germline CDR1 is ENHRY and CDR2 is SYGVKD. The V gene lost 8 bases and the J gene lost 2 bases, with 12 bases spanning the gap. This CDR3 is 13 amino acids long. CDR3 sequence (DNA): TGTGCCATCTTCGCTCAGCCAAACTATGGCTACACCTTC. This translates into CAIFAQPNYGYTF.

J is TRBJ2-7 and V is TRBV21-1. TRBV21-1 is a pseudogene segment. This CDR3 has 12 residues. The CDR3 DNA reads TGTGCCAGCAGCAAAGGCAGCTACGAGCAGTACTTC. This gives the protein CASSKGSYEQYF.

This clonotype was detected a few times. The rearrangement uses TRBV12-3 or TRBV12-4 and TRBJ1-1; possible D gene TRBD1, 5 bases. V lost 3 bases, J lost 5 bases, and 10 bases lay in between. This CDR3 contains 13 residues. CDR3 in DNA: TGTGCCAGCAGTTTTATTCAGGGAACTGAAGCTTTCTTT. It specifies CASSFIQGTEAFF.

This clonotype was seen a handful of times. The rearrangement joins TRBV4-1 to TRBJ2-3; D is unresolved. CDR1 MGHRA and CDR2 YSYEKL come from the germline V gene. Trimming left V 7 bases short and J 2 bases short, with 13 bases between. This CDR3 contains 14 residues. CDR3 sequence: CASKRGADTDTQYF. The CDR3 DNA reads TGCGCCAGCAAAAGAGGAGCAGACACAGATACGCAGTATTTT.

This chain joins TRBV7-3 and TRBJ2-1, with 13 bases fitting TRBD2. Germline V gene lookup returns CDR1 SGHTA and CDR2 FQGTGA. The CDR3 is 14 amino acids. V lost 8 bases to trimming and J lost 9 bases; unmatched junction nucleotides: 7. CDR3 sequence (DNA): TGTGCCAGCCGCACTAGCGGGGGGGCTAGTGAGCAGTTCTTC. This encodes CASRTSGGASEQFF.

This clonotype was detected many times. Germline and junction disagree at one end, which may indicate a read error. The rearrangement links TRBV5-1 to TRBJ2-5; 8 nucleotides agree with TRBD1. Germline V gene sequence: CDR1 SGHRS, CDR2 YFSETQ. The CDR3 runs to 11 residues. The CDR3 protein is CASSGTDRVWF. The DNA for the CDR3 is TGCGCCAGCAGCGGAACGGACAGGGTCTGGTTC.